This T cell receptor (beta chain) was recorded in a study of cytomegalovirus exposure and HLA in healthy donors (dated by TCRdb to 2016 to 2017). About the study as a whole: According to an earlier analysis of 450 to 650 of the donors, 200 million or so T cells yielded 120 million or so unique TCR beta sequences and 276 Gb of sequence data. Typing coverage varied by locus: roughly 629-640 donors for A, B, C, DRB1 and DQB1; approximately 500 for DQA1; about 590 for DPA1; some 470 for DPB1. In an earlier analysis of roughly 580 of the donors, high-throughput TCR beta sequencing was used to judge whether each TCR beta V gene segment behaved as functional or pseudogenic. All discovery cohort repertoires had been generated on a single sequencing platform. Because of strong linkage in the cohort, 4 to 6 DR-DQ haplotypes were treated as single units for association and clustering. An early release that covered several hundred HLA-typed donors contained 300 to 350 gigabases of sequencing data and 70 million to 100 million unique TCR sequences. A separate validation cohort of some 130 different subjects was used in addition to the approximately 610-subject first cohort. In the later analysis, no new phenotypic data were used to find candidate immune exposures; instead, reliance was placed on TCR beta sequences and their occurrence across donors. Donor age, sex, ethnicity and CMV serostatus were compiled together with the repertoire data. The study used immunosequencing to profile the T cell repertoires of approximately 650 subjects and linked those repertoires to cytomegalovirus serostatus. A later analysis re-examined previously published TCR beta repertoires from 500 to 700 donors and added high-resolution HLA genotyping to investigate patterns of TCR occurrence. Among 300 to 450 genotyped donors of the cohort, an average of around 240,000 unique TCR beta nucleotide sequences were sequenced per donor, roughly a sixth of them non-productive. Of the approximately 400 genotyped donors, 81% fell in the genetic ancestry cluster associated with self-reported Caucasian donors. The study aimed to test whether cataloging public T cell receptors could reveal signatures of past pathogen exposure. The study combined high-throughput TCR immunosequencing, statistical association of individual TCRs with disease status, and machine learning to predict cytomegalovirus infection status. HLA typing covered class I and class II loci at four-digit resolution. Genome-wide SNP genotypes for about three fifths of the 666 donors were used in a later genetic analysis, which treated that subset as a discovery cohort.

Summary of the overall study and its limitations: The 87-base-pair reads could not distinguish some IMGT-functional V segments, including TRBV6-2 and TRBV6-3, so those segments were excluded. Most TCR sequences were observed very rarely across donors, whereas some public TCRs were present in many individuals. The earlier analysis of a few hundred of the donors excluded approximately 15 rarely observed V segments, including chromosome 9 orphons, because counts were too low. Linkage disequilibrium might explain the correlated functional status among segregating V segments, but an unknown experimental factor could not be excluded. A cluster of highly shared sequence variants was judged likely to represent a technical artifact of the sequencing pipeline. The cohort was sequenced for TCR beta chains only, and without alpha or paired-chain data the features that could be detected were limited. A further reported finding was that TCR beta sequences accurately predicted the HLA-A and HLA-B alleles for most subjects in the first cohort. In vitro tests confirmed that a few of the cytomegalovirus-associated TCR beta chains recognize cytomegalovirus antigens. An association between a missense DCLRE1C variant and V-gene and J-gene trimming of TCR beta chains was found in a later genetic analysis and replicated in an independent cohort. In a later analysis, HLA-associated TCR beta chains were found to be more clonally expanded and to have lower generation probabilities than equally common non-associated chains. Roughly uniform sequencing depth across donors was assumed in presence/absence analyses, although this assumption may not hold. According to a later analysis, most CMV-associated TCR beta chains appeared to be HLA-restricted, and the HLA associations seemed to be driven largely by CMV exposure. Assigning TCR associations to individual alleles was difficult when HLA alleles, especially DR and DQ, strongly co-occurred. The authors suggested that the approach could potentially be extended to other disease states and immunological phenotypes. In both the original and validation cohorts, the classifier was reported to diagnose cytomegalovirus status with high specificity and sensitivity. A later analysis found that TCR association rates varied across HLA loci, with DRB1 alleles showing the most associated TCRs and HLA-C alleles the fewest. Immune exposure information for the cohort was limited to CMV serostatus. A total of roughly 160 TCR beta chains were listed by the study as associated with cytomegalovirus. In an earlier analysis of approximately 600 of the donors, most TCR beta V segments were observed in productive rearrangements about 87% or about 30% of the time, broadly matching IMGT annotations. HLA typing was unavailable for some donors at each locus, so association tests used only the typed subset. According to a later analysis, parvovirus B19, influenza, CMV and Epstein-Barr virus appeared linked to several top co-occurrence clusters. At a false discovery rate of 0.05, a later analysis linked some 17,000 TCR beta sequences to specific HLA alleles. In a later genetic analysis, fewer N-insertions in productive TCRs were reported among donors in an Asian-associated ancestry cluster than the roughly 640-donor mean.

Concerning this clone: Its target antigen remains unknown. Base qualities are not at hand, and no much larger clone is one base apart.

Libraries were made using the immunoSEQ multiplex PCR assay. For the multiplex PCR, a mixture combining 60 forward primers for TCR Vbeta segments and 13 reverse primers for TCR Jbeta segments was used. A multiplex PCR assay on genomic DNA amplified the CDR3 region of rearranged TCR beta genes. The amplified TCR beta libraries were sequenced on the Illumina HiSeq System as 87-base-pair reads. The paper's processing steps were these. Across the 500 to 750 repertoires, a later analysis counted approximately 75 million unique TCR beta chains, roughly 11 million of which were shared by at least two donors. A nearest-neighbor algorithm error-corrected the raw reads and collapsed the reads into unique sequences, merging closely related sequences to remove PCR and sequencing errors. To assign V, D and J gene segments, CDR3 sequences were aligned to IMGT reference sequences. For a sequence to be retained, at least a six-nucleotide match to both a V gene segment and a J gene segment was required. Rearrangements were classified as productive when the CDR3 lacked stop codons and remained in frame with V and J, and all other rearrangements were classified as non-productive. CDR3 was defined according to IMGT convention as the region running from the second conserved V-encoded cysteine to the conserved J-encoded phenylalanine. The earlier analysis of some 550 of the donors excluded any sequence lacking an unambiguous match to a single V gene segment. An earlier analysis of a few hundred of the donors called V segments functional above 56.7% productive rearrangements and segregating when the between-donor standard deviation exceeded 5%. To diagnose cytomegalovirus status from the catalog of TCR beta chain sequences, a statistical classification framework was built. In a later analysis, V and J genes were assigned by comparing TCR nucleotide sequences against IMGT/GENE-DB human TR gene sequences. In a later analysis, CDR3 sequences and most-parsimonious VDJ recombination scenarios were assigned using the TCRdist pipeline. In a later analysis, each TCR beta chain was defined by its CDR3 amino acid sequence together with its V-gene family, and reads without a unique V-gene family were excluded. A later analysis removed 592 highly shared, low-generation-probability nucleotide sequences to deal with suspected cross-contamination and a sequencing artifact. A later analysis calculated a clonal expansion index for each public chain from normalized within-repertoire ranks of inferred template counts. A later analysis computed generation probabilities with a VDJ recombination model fitted to out-of-frame rearrangements, and checked the results against IGoR. In a later analysis, hypergeometric tests were used to score TCR-TCR, TCR-HLA and TCR-CMV co-occurrence, with a repertoire-size bias correction applied to TCR pairs. In a later analysis, false discovery rates were estimated by permuting HLA or CMV assignments 20 times. In a later analysis, co-occurring TCRs were grouped using DBSCAN, and TCRdist sequence similarity was added for clustering within HLA-allele-positive subsets. Repertoires with fewer than 30,000 or more than 120,000 public chains, plus five repertoires with anomalous nucleotide sharing, were excluded from co-occurrence clustering. In TCRdb, the immuneACCESS table is reduced to in-frame sequences with V and J assigned. These tables do not hold every clone; where another copy was compared, an unresolved V gene accounts for under half, and the others remain unexplained. That table supplies the V and J calls and clone size; D and trimming were determined from the DNA. The sample table lists 130,000 or so clones, around 80% of them with a count of one. The top ten clonotypes cover 1.3% to 1.5% of the sample.

Relative to germline, V is 6 bases shorter and J is 0 bases shorter, with 22 bases between their ends. Its CDR3 holds 18 amino acids, cysteine through phenylalanine. The kept DNA is CDR3 alone, 54 bases in frame from the first base. CDR1 is given as MNHEY and CDR2 as SMNVEV, both from the germline V gene (reference sequence). The cohort consisted of 650 to 850 healthy bone marrow donors. All cohort members were sampled while nominally healthy, although unrecorded immune exposures were likely present. The donor was CMV seronegative and was included in the group of under 450 seronegative cohort members. A peripheral blood sample was collected from each donor, and TCR beta sequencing was performed on peripheral blood mononuclear cells. The Qiagen DNeasy Blood Extraction Kit was used to extract genomic DNA from the blood cell samples.

What was sequenced was PBMCs. This chain is built from TRBV27 and TRBJ2-3; TRBD2 might be the D gene, on 7 matching bases. The sequence derives from a female donor in good health and CMV-seronegative. The CDR3 protein sequence reads: CASSRLRGGLSSTDTQYF. In nucleotide form, the sequence is TGTGCCAGCAGCCGACTAAGGGGGGGACTATCTAGCACAGATACGCAGTATTTT.